The 16 T cell receptor beta chains given below trace back to one sample, sequenced in a study of early T cells in non-severe SARS-CoV-2 infection. TCRdb processed the 5' RACE reads anew with MiXCR; each CDR3 protein has one entry. Found here are more than 80,000 distinct CDR3 sequences, approximately 15% of them singletons; the top ten hold approximately 1.3%. The specimen sequenced was whole blood. The source is an adult who was a healthcare worker with PCR-confirmed SARS-CoV-2 infection or an uninfected control (not recorded which).

The chain links TRBV6-5 to TRBJ1-2; TRBD1 might be the D (6 bases). Germline-derived CDR1 and CDR2 are MNHEY and SVGAGI. This CDR3 has 13 residues. Trimming cost V 4 bases and J 8 bases, with 14 bases left between them. The CDR3 DNA reads as TGTGCCAGCAGTTCCACAGGGTCCGGCGGCTACACCTTC. Amino acids: CASSSTGSGGYTF.

This clonotype showed up just a few times. The chain couples TRBV4-2 to TRBJ2-1; no definite D call. The V gene lost 1 base and the J gene lost 3 bases, with 7 bases spanning the gap. Per germline, CDR1 LGHNA and CDR2 YNFKEQ. The length of the CDR3 is 14 residues. The CDR3 sequence: CASSQGLHYNEQFF. CDR3 DNA: TGTGCCAGCAGCCAAGGACTCCACTACAATGAGCAGTTCTTC.

This chain joins TRBV4-1 and TRBJ1-1; D is uncertain. The CDR3 length is 15 residues. Germline V gives CDR1 MGHRA, CDR2 YSYEKL. The V end was cut by 1 base, the J end by 6 bases, with 15 bases between. In DNA form, the CDR3 reads TGCGCCAGCAGCCAAGGGACTCTCGGGCGGGCTGAAGCTTTCTTT. It is translated as CASSQGTLGRAEAFF.

This clonotype was seen only a few times. The rearrangement links TRBV7-9 to TRBJ2-7, with TRBD2 matching over 10 bases. J gave up 3 bases and V 5 bases, and 10 bases lay outside the gene matches. CDR3 length equals 16 residues. Germline assignment: CDR1 SEHNR and CDR2 FQNEAQ (reference sequence). The CDR3 loop reads CASSDPLAGTLYEQYF. In DNA, the CDR3 is TGTGCCAGCAGCGATCCACTAGCGGGGACTCTCTACGAGCAGTACTTC.

V is TRBV29-1 and J is TRBJ2-7; D gene unclear. The CDR3 contains 9 residues. Trimming cost V 3 bases and J 12 bases, with 9 bases left between them. The germline gives CDR1 SQVTM, CDR2 ANQGSEA. CDR3 amino acids: CSVDQDPYF. In nucleotides, the CDR3 is TGCAGCGTTGACCAGGACCCGTACTTC.

This clonotype has a count of ten or more. V is TRBV18 and J is TRBJ2-1, with 8 bases fitting TRBD1. The trim removed 3 bases at V and 1 base at J, leaving 5 bases unmatched. Per the germline V gene, CDR1 is KGHSH and CDR2 is LQKENI. The CDR3 loop spans 16 amino acids. In nucleotides, the CDR3 is TGTGCCAGCTCACCTGGGACAGGCTGGTCCTACAATGAGCAGTTCTTC. Translating it yields CASSPGTGWSYNEQFF.

This clonotype has more than one count but fewer than ten. The chain links TRBV7-3 to TRBJ2-6; unclear D gene. Germline V lookup: CDR1 SGHTA, CDR2 FQGTGA. The CDR3 contains 15 residues. V was shortened by 3 bases and J by 11 bases, with 17 bases between the two germline ends. The CDR3 region is CASSFSFIPGHVLTF. CDR3 DNA: TGTGCCAGCAGCTTCAGCTTCATCCCAGGACACGTCCTGACTTTC.

This clonotype was seen many times. The chain couples TRBV6-2 or TRBV6-3 to TRBJ2-6, with D tentatively TRBD2 (5 bases). The CDR3 loop spans 19 amino acids. Germline values: CDR1 MNHEY, CDR2 SVGEGT. V lost 6 bases to trimming and J lost 1 base, with 22 bases between them. The CDR3 bases are TGTGCCAGCAGCCCAATAGCCCCGGGATCATCGTCTGGGGCCAACGTCCTGACTTTC. This codes for CASSPIAPGSSSGANVLTF.

There are many counts of this clonotype. This rearrangement joins TRBV21-1 to TRBJ2-5; the table's D call, TRBD2, was not checked against the DNA. TRBV21-1 is a recognized pseudogene. The CDR3 is 14 amino acids. CDR3 bases: TGTGCCAGCAGCAACGCAGGGCCGGGGGAGACCCAGTACTTC. Protein product: CASSNAGPGETQYF.

The chain has TRBV3-1 and TRBJ2-7; 8 nucleotides line up with TRBD1. CDR1 is LGHDT and CDR2 is YNNKEL in the germline V gene (reference sequence). This CDR3 comprises 14 residues. The ends lost 3 bases at V and 4 bases at J; junction bases unmatched: 5. The CDR3 loop is CASSQDRASYEQYF. The CDR3 DNA sequence: TGTGCCAGCAGCCAGGACAGGGCATCTTACGAGCAGTACTTC.

This clonotype was counted between two and nine times. The chain has TRBV11-2 and TRBJ2-2; no reliable D call. CDR3 size: 14 residues. Germline CDR1 reads SGHAT; CDR2 reads FQNNGV. V lost 4 bases to trimming and J lost 0 bases, with 6 bases between them. CDR3 in amino acids: CASSSEANTGELFF. The CDR3 DNA is TGTGCCAGCAGCTCCGAGGCGAACACCGGGGAGCTGTTTTTT.

The chain couples TRBV4-3 to TRBJ2-1; D is perhaps TRBD1 (6 bases). Germline CDR1 and CDR2: LGHNA and YSLEER. CDR3 length: 13 amino acids. Between the trimmed V and J ends, which lost 4 bases and 10 bases, there was a span of 14 bases. This chain's CDR3 is CASSLSRGSEQFF. The CDR3 DNA follows: TGCGCCAGCAGCCTCAGCAGGGGTTCGGAGCAGTTCTTC.

V gene TRBV18 combines with J gene TRBJ2-3, with TRBD2 as a possible D gene (5 bases). Germline V CDR1 and CDR2: KGHSH, LQKENI. Trimming removed 2 bases from V and 6 bases from J, with 9 bases in between. The CDR3 runs 13 residues. CDR3 sequence: CASSPLWRDTQYF. DNA of the CDR3: TGTGCCAGCTCACCATTGTGGAGGGATACGCAGTATTTT.

This clonotype was counted many times. The chain links TRBV7-8 to TRBJ1-1, with a weak D call TRBD1 (6 bases). The CDR3 has 16 amino acids. Between the trimmed V and J ends, which lost 4 bases and 1 base, there was a span of 16 bases. Looked up from germline, CDR1 is SGHVS and CDR2 is FQNEAQ. In nucleotides, the CDR3 is TGTGCCAGCAGCTCACAGGGTGGGGAATGGAACACTGAAGCTTTCTTT. Its translation is CASSSQGGEWNTEAFF. The whole variable domain, remainder taken from reference TRBV7-8 and TRBJ1-1, is GAGVSQSPRYKVAKRGQDVALRCDPISGHVSLFWYQQALGQGPEFLTYFQNEAQLDKSGLPSDRFFAERPEGSVSTLKIQRTQQEDSAVYLCASSSQGGEWNTEAFFGQGTRLTVV.

This clonotype was found many times. The chain has TRBV20-1 and TRBJ1-2, with D possibly being TRBD1 (5 bases). The germline V gene encodes CDR1 DFQATT and CDR2 SNEGSKA (reference sequence). This CDR3 has 11 residues. Trimming pared 7 bases from V and 7 bases from J, leaving 13 bases between. DNA of the CDR3: TGCAGTGGACAGATCGGCGCTGGCTACACCTTC. It encodes CSGQIGAGYTF.

The rearrangement joins TRBV29-1 to TRBJ1-4; TRBD1 matches 8 bases. The CDR3 runs 14 residues. CDR1 and CDR2 (germline): SQVTM, ANQGSEA. The ends lost 6 bases at V and 8 bases at J; junction bases unmatched: 11. The DNA of the CDR3 is TGCAGCGTCGGACGACAGGGGTCGGGGGAAAAACTGTTTTTT. This translates into CSVGRQGSGEKLFF.